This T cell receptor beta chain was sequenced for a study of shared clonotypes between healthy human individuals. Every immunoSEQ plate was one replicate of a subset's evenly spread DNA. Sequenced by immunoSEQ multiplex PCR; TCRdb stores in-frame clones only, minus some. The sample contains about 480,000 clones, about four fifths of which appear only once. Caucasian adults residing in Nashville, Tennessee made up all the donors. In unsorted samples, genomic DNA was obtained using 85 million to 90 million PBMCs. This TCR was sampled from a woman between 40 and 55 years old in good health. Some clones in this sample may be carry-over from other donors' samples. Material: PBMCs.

For the CDR3, the DNA is TGTGCCAGTAGTATAATTGGGGACTCCTACAATGAGCAGTTCTTC. This gives the protein CASSIIGDSYNEQFF. This chain uses TRBV19 with TRBJ2-1; D is unresolved. Germline-derived CDR1 and CDR2 are LNHDA and SQIVND (reference sequence). V was clipped by 2 bases and J by 0 bases, with 8 bases between them. The CDR3 is 15 residues long.